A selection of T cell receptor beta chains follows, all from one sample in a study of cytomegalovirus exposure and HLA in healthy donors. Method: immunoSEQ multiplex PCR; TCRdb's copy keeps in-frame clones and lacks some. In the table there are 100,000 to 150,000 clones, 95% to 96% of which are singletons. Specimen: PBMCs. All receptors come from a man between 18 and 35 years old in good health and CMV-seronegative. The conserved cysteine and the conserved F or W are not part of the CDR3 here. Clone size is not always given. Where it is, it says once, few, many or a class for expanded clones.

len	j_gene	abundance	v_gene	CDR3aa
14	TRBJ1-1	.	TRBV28	ASTLNRGLGNTEAF
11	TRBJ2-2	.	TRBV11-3	ASSLGVPGELF
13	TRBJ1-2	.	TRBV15	ATSLSQGAVYGYT
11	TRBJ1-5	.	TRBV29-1	SAEGGEGQPQH
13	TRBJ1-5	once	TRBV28	ASMEGQIGNQPQH
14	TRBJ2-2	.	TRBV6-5	ASSSGLAGGPGELF
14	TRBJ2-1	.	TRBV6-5	ASSYLLAGGPNEQF
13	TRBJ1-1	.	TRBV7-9	ASSFPTGLNTEAF
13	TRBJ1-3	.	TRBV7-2	ASSLLSSSGNTIY
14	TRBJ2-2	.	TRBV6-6	ASSLGLAETVGELF
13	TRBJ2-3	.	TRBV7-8	ASTYSGIFTDTQY
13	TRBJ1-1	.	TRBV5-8	ASSLGAGGTTEAF
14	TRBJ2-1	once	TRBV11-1	ASSFSPGTSQNEQF
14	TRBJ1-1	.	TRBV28	ASTPQGGTMNTEAF
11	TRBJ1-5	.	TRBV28	ASSSASRQPQH
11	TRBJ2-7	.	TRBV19	ASSTTGAREQY
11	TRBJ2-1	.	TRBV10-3	AISPGYYNEQF
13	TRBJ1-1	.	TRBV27	ASSFGQGDDTEAF
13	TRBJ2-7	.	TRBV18	ASSPLAQNPYEQY